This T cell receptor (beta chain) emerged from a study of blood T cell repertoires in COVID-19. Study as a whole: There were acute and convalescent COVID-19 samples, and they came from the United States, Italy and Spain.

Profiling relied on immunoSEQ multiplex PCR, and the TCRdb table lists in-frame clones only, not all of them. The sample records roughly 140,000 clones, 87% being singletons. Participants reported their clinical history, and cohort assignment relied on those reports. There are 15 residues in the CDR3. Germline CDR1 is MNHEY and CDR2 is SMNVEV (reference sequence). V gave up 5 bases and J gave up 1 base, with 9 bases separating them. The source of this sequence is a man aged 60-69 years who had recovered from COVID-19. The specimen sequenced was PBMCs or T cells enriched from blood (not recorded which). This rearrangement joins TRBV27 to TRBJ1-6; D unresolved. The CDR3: CASSSRRSYNSPLHF. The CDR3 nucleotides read TGTGCCAGCAGTAGCCGTCGTTCCTATAATTCACCCCTCCACTTT.